A few counts support the clone carrying this TCR beta chain. The antigen is unknown. Each sample contributed 75,000 to 100,000 TCR templates to the assay. This table comes from immunoSEQ multiplex PCR, and its TCRdb copy is limited to in-frame clones, with some not included. The sample has about 100,000 clones; about nine tenths are singletons. Germline V lookup: CDR1 KGHSH, CDR2 LQKENI. The CDR3 totals 11 residues. Trimming removed 3 bases from V and 1 base from J, with 0 bases in between. These data originate in a study of siplizumab effects on memory and regulatory T cells. Regarding the study as a whole: Roughly 75-97% of proliferating clones (CD4+ or CD8+) could not be assigned a naive or memory phenotype. Naive T cells looked more diverse than memory cells, and they looked like major contributors to the alloresponse. The alloreactive clones that mapped to unstimulated subsets made up only a minor fraction.

The receptor was isolated from a human donor in good health. The sequenced material came from CD4+ T cells sorted from blood. The chain carries TRBV18 and TRBJ1-1; D unresolved. As DNA, the CDR3 is TGTGCCAGCTCACCGAACACTGAAGCTTTCTTT. Its protein is CASSPNTEAFF.